This entry features one TCR beta chain sequence. What it recognizes is unknown. The repertoire was sequenced with immunoSEQ multiplex PCR; TCRdb's copy has only in-frame clones and lacks some. The sample holds about 190,000 clones, approximately 94% seen once. This entry is derived from a study of T cell responses to AZD1222 COVID-19 vaccine. As for the study in general: The study pooled second doses at about 4 or about 12 weeks.

The study, taken as a whole, reports: At study baseline, merely a handful of AZD1222 recipients were seropositive. Females outnumbered males among donors, who were mostly white British; clonal diversity was possibly underestimated.

This sample comprised peripheral blood, obtained on day 0 of AZD1222 vaccination. The sequence was collected from an adult in good health.

The CDR3: CAWSVSPGNQPQHF. CDR3 sequence (DNA): TGTGCCTGGAGTGTATCCCCGGGGAATCAGCCCCAGCATTTT. V gene TRBV30 combines with J gene TRBJ1-5; D ambiguous. V lost 0 bases and J lost 4, with 10 bases in between. The CDR3 is 14 amino acids. Germline V lookup: CDR1 GTSNPN, CDR2 SVGIG (reference sequence). Full variable domain (rest looked up from reference TRBV30 and TRBJ1-5): SQTIHQWPATLVQPVGSPLSLECTVEGTSNPNLYWYRQAAGRGLQLLFYSVGIGQISSEVPQNLSASRPQDRQFILSSKKLLLSDSGFYLCAWSVSPGNQPQHFGDGTRLSIL.